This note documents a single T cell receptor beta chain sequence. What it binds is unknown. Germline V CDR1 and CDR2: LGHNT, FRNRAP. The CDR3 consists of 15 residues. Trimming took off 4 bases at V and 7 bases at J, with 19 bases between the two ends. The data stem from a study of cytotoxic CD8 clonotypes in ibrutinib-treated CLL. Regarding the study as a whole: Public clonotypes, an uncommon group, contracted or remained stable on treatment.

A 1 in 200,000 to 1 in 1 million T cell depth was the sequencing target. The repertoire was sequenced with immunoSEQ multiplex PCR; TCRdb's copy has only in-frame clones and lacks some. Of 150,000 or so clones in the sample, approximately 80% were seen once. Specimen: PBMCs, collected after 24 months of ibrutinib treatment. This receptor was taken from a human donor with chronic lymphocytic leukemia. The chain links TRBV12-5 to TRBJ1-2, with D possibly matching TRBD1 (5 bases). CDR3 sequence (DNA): TGTGCTAGTGGTTCCTCTTCCCAGGGCGGTTCTGGCTACACCTTC. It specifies CASGSSSQGGSGYTF.